The entry below gives a single TCR beta chain sequence along with its context. Antigen: not known. A much larger clone lies a single base off, so this may be a read error. The sample comes from a study of Graves' ophthalmopathy and Graves' hyperthyroidism. This CDR3 is built from 14 residues. The germline V gene encodes CDR1 MNHEY and CDR2 SVGAGI. Findings and caveats of the study: The majority of expanded thyroid clonotypes above 0.001 frequency also occurred in blood. For separating ophthalmopathy from stable hyperthyroidism, a 13-signature model gave almost 90% sensitivity and roughly 78% specificity.

Enrolled hyperthyroidism patients had a new diagnosis, a duration under 2 months, and an age of 18 to 65. Amplified TCR beta CDR3 regions were obtained using RNA transcripts as template. First-round RT-PCR relied on HTBI primers, and a second-round multiplex PCR came next. Each CDR3 protein is one row after TCRdb ran MiXCR on the multiplex PCR reads. This repertoire shows 500,000 to 600,000 distinct CDR3 sequences, approximately 37% found once; its top ten account for approximately 4.1%. The sequenced material came from peripheral blood or thyroid tissue (not recorded which). The sequence was obtained from an adult man with Graves' hyperthyroidism. This sequence joins TRBV6-5 and TRBJ1-6, with D maybe TRBD1 (6 bases). The CDR3 sequence is CASSYGGPNSPFHF. CDR3 bases: TGTGCCAGCAGTTACGGGGGCCCCAATTCACCCTTCCACTTT.